These T cell receptor beta chains were read from a single sample in a study of PD-1 blockade in classical Hodgkin lymphoma. The assay was immunoSEQ multiplex PCR, and TCRdb's table has in-frame clones only and misses some. The table lists about 21,000 clones, around 69% of them singletons. The input for sequencing was peripheral blood mononuclear cells (PBMCs), taken at baseline. The receptor source for this set is a human donor with classical Hodgkin lymphoma. The CDR3 runs from the conserved cysteine through the conserved F or W. Each record gives: D gene, J gene, clone size, V gene, CDR3 protein, CDR3 DNA. D genes are given only for firm matches. Size tells how often a clone was seen (once, few, many) or the class of an expanded clone, and some rows leave it out.

- | TRBJ1-3 | few | TRBV6-6 | CASSWFMTGSGNTIYF | TGTGCCAGCAGTTGGTTCATGACCGGCTCTGGAAACACCATATATTTT
- | TRBJ2-7 | - | TRBV19 | CASSYIMAYEQYF | TGTGCCAGTAGTTACATAATGGCCTACGAGCAGTACTTC
TRBD2 | TRBJ2-5 | - | TRBV28 | CASSFSGAQETQYF | TGTGCCAGCAGTTTTAGCGGGGCCCAAGAGACCCAGTACTTC
TRBD1 | TRBJ1-6 | - | TRBV25-1 | CASTAGQYNSPLHF | TGTGCCAGCACCGCGGGACAGTATAATTCACCCCTCCACTTT
- | TRBJ2-7 | - | TRBV19 | CASSAPTVSYEQYF | TGTGCCAGTAGTGCACCAACGGTTTCCTACGAGCAGTACTTC
TRBD1 | TRBJ2-1 | - | TRBV28 | CASRVGQGIYNEQFF | TGTGCCAGCAGAGTTGGACAGGGCATCTACAATGAGCAGTTCTTC
- | TRBJ1-2 | - | TRBV7-3 | CASSLMVPGQLDINYGYTF | TGTGCCAGCAGCTTAATGGTTCCGGGACAACTAGATATTAACTATGGCTACACCTTC
- | TRBJ1-2 | few | TRBV7-2 | CASRDVGGYTF | TGTGCCAGCAGGGACGTAGGGGGCTACACCTTC
- | TRBJ2-7 | - | TRBV6-6 | CASSYGAGEQYF | TGTGCCAGCAGTTACGGGGCGGGAGAGCAGTACTTC
- | TRBJ2-7 | - | TRBV15 | CATSRDHYEQYF | TGTGCCACCAGCAGAGATCACTACGAGCAGTACTTC
- | TRBJ1-5 | - | TRBV19 | CASSMLGGNQPQHF | TGTGCCAGTAGTATGCTGGGGGGCAATCAGCCCCAGCATTTT
- | TRBJ2-2 | - | TRBV7-2 | CASSLGPPGSANTGELFF | TGTGCCAGCAGCTTAGGGCCTCCGGGAAGCGCGAACACCGGGGAGCTGTTTTTT
- | TRBJ2-3 | - | TRBV5-1 | CASSLDTGRSTDTQYF | TGCGCCAGCAGCTTGGATACGGGTAGAAGCACAGATACGCAGTATTTT
- | TRBJ1-3 | - | TRBV18 | CASSPLAPAGSGNTIYF | TGTGCCAGCTCACCACTAGCCCCGGCAGGCTCTGGAAACACCATATATTTT
- | TRBJ1-4 | medium-sized | TRBV10-2 | CATKTYNEKLFF | TGCGCCACCAAGACATATAATGAAAAACTGTTTTTT
TRBD1 | TRBJ2-1 | - | TRBV27 | CASSPLIPGQGARVRNEQFF | TGTGCCAGCAGCCCCCTCATCCCGGGACAGGGGGCGCGGGTACGCAATGAGCAGTTCTTC